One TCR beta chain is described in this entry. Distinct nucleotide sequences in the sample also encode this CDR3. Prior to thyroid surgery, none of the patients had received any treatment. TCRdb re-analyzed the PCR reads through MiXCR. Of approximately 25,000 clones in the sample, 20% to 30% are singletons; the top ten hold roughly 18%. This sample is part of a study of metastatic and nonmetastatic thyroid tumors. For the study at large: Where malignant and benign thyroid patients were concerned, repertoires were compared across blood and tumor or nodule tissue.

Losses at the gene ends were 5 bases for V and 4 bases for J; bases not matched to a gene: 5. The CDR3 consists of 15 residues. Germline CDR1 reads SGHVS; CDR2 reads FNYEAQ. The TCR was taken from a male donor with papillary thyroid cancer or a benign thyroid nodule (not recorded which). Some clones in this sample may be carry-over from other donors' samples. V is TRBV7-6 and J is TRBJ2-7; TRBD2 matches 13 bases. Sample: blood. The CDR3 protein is CASSPRTSGGYEQYF. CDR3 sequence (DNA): TGTGCCAGCAGCCCTAGGACTAGCGGGGGATACGAGCAGTACTTC.